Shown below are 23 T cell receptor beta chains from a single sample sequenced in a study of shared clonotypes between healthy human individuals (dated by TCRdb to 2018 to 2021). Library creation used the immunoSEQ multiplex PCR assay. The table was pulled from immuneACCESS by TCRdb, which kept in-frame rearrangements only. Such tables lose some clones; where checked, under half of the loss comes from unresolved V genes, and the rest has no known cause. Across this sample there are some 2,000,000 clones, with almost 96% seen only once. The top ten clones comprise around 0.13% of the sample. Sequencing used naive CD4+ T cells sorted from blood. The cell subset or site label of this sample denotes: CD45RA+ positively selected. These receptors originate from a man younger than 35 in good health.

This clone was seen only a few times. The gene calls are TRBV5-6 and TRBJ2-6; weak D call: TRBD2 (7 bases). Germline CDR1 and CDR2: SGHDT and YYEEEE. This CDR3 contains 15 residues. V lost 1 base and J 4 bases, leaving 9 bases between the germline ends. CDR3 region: CASSLRGAGANVLTF. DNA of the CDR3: TGTGCCAGCAGCTTGCGGGGGGCCGGGGCCAACGTCCTGACTTTC.

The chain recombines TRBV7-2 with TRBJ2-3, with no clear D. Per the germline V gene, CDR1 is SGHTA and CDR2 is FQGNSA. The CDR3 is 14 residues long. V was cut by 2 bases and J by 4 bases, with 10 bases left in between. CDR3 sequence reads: CASSLRSTADTQYF. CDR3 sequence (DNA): TGTGCCAGCAGCTTACGTAGTACGGCAGATACGCAGTATTTT.

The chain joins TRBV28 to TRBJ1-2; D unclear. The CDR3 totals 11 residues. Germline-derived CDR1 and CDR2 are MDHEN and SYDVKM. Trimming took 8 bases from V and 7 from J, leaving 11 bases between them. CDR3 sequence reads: CASGPVAGYTF. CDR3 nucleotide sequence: TGTGCCAGCGGGCCCGTCGCTGGCTACACCTTC.

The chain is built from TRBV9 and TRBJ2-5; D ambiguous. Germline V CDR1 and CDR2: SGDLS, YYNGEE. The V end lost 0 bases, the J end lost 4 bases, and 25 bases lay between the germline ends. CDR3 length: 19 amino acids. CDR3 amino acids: CASSVELPRPDKVGETQYF. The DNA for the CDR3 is TGTGCCAGCAGCGTAGAGCTCCCAAGACCGGATAAGGTTGGAGAGACCCAGTACTTC.

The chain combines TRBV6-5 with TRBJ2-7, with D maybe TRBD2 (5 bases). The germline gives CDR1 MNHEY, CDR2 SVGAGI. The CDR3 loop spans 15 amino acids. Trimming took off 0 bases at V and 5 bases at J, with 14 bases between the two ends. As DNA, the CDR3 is TGTGCCAGCAGTTACTCGGGGTCAAGCGGAGACGAGCAGTACTTC. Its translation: CASSYSGSSGDEQYF.

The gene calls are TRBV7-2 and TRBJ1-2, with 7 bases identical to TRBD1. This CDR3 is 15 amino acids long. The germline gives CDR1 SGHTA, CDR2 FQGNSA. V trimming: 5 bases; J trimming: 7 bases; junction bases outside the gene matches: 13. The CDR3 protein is CASSPRAGGVGGYTF. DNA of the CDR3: TGTGCCAGCAGCCCACGGGCAGGGGGTGTAGGTGGCTACACCTTC.

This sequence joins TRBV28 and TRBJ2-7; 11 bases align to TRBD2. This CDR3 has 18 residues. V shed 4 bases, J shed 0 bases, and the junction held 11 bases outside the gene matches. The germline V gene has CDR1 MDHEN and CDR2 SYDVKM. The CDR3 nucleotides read TGTGCCAGCAGTTCTAGCGGGGGGCCTACCCCCTTCTCCTACGAGCAGTACTTC. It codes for CASSSSGGPTPFSYEQYF.

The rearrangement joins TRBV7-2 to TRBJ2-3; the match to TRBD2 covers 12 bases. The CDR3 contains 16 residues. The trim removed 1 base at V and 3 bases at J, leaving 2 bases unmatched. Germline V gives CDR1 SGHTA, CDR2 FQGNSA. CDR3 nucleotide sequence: TGTGCCAGCAGCTTAGTAACTAGCGGGAGGACAGATACGCAGTATTTT. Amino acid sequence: CASSLVTSGRTDTQYF.

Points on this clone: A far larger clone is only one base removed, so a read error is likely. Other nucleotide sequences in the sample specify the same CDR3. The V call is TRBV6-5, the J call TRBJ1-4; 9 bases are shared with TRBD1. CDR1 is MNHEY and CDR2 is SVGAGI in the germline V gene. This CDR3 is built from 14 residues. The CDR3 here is CASGSGTGWEKLFF. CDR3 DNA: TGTGCTAGCGGTTCCGGGACAGGGTGGGAAAAACTGTTTTTT.

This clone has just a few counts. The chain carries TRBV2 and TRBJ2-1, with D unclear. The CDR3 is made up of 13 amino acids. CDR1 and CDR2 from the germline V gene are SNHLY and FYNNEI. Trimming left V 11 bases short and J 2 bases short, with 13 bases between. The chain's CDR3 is CAGLLQPYNEQFF. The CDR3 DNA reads TGTGCCGGCTTATTGCAGCCCTACAATGAGCAGTTCTTC. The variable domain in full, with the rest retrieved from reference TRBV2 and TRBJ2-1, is EPEVTQTPSHQVTQMGQEVILRCVPISNHLYFYWYRQILGQKVEFLVSFYNNEISEKSEIFDDQFSVERPDGSNFTLKIRSTKLEDSAMYFCAGLLQPYNEQFFGPGTRLTVL.

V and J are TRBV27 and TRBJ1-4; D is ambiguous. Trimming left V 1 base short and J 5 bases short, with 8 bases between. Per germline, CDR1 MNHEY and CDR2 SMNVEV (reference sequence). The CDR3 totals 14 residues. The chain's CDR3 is CASSLFRSNEKLFF. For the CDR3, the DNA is TGTGCCAGCAGTTTATTCAGGTCGAATGAAAAACTGTTTTTT.

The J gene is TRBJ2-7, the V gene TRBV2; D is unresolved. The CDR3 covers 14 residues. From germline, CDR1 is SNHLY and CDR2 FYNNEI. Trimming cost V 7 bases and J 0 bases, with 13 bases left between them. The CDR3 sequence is CASKPGRSSYEQYF. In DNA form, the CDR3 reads TGTGCCAGCAAGCCAGGCAGAAGCTCCTACGAGCAGTACTTC.

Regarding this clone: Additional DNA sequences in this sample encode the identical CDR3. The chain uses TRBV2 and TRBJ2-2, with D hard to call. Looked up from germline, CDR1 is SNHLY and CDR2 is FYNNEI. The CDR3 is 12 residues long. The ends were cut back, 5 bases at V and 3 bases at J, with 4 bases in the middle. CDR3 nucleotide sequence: TGTGCCAGCAGTCTGGACACCGGGGAGCTGTTTTTT. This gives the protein CASSLDTGELFF.

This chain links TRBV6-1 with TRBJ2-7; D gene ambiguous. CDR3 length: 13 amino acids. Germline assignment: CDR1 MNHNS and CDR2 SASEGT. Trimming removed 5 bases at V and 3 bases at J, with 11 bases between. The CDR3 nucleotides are TGTGCCAGCAGTTTGGGTACAGTCTACGAGCAGTACTTC. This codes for CASSLGTVYEQYF.

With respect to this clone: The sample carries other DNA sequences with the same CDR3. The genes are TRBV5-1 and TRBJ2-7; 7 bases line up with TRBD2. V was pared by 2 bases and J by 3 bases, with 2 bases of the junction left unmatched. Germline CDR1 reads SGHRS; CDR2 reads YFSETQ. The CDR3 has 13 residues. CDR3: CASSLAGSYEQYF. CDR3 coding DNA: TGCGCCAGCAGCTTAGCGGGGAGCTACGAGCAGTACTTC.

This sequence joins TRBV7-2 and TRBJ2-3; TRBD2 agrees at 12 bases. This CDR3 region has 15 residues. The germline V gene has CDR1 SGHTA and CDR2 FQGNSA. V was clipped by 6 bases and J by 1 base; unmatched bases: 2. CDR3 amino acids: CASRTSGGRTDTQYF. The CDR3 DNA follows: TGTGCCAGCAGAACTAGCGGGGGGCGCACAGATACGCAGTATTTT.

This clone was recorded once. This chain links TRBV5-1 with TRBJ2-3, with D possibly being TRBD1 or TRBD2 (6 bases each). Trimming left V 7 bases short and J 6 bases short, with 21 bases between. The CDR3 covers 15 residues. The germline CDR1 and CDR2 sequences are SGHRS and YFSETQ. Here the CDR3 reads CASALDGGQGDTQYF. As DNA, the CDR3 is TGCGCCAGCGCCTTGGACGGGGGCCAAGGGGATACGCAGTATTTT.

The CDR3 DNA follows: TGTGCCAGCAGCGTTAGCGGGGTCGGGAATTCACCCCTCCACTTT. Amino acids: CASSVSGVGNSPLHF. V gene TRBV9 combines with J gene TRBJ1-6, with D uncertain. The CDR3 runs to 15 residues. Per the germline V gene, CDR1 is SGDLS and CDR2 is YYNGEE. Trimming stripped 2 bases from V and 7 bases from J, with 13 bases between.

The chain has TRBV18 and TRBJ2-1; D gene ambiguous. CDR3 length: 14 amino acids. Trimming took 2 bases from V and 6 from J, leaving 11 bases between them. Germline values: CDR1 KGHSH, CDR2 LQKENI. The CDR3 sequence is CASSPTLTLNEQFF. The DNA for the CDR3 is TGTGCCAGCTCACCAACCCTGACCCTCAATGAGCAGTTCTTC. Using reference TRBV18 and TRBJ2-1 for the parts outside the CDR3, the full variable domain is NAGVMQNPRHLVRRRGQEARLRCSPMKGHSHVYWYRQLPEEGLKFMVYLQKENIIDESGMPKERFSAEFPKEGPSILRIQQVVRGDSAAYFCASSPTLTLNEQFFGPGTRLTVL.

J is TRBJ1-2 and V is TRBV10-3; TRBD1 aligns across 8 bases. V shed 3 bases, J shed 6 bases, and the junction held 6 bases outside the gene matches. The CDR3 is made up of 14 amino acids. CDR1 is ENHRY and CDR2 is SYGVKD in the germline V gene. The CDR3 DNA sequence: TGTGCCATCAGTGACCCGGGACAGGTTGATGGCTACACCTTC. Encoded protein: CAISDPGQVDGYTF.

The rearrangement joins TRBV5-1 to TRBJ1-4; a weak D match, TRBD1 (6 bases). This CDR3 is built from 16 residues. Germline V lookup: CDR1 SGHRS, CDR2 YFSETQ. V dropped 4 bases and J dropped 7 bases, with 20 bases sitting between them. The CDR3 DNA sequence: TGCGCCAGCAGCCCGGCCCTGACAGGTCGGAGTGAAAAACTGTTTTTT. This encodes CASSPALTGRSEKLFF.

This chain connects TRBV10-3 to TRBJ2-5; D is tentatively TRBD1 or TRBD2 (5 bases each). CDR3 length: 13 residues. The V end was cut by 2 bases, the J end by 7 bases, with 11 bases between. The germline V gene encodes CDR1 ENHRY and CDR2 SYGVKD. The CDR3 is CAISEGGLGTQYF. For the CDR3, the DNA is TGTGCCATCAGTGAGGGGGGATTGGGGACCCAGTACTTC.

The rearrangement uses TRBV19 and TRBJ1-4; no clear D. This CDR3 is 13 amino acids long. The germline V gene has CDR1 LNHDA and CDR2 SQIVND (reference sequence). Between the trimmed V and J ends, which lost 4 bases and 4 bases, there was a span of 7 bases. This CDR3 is CASSNYLNEKLFF. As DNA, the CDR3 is TGTGCCAGTAGTAACTACCTTAATGAAAAACTGTTTTTT.